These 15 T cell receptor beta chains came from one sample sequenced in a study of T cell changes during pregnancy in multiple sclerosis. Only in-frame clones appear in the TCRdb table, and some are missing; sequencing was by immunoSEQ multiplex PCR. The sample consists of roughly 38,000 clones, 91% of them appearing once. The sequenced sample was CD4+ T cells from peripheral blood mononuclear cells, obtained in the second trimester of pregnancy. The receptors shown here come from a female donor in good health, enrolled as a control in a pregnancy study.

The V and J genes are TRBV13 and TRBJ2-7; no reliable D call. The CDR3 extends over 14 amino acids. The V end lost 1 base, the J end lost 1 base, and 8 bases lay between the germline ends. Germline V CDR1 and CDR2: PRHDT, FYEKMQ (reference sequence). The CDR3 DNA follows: TGTGCCAGCAGCTTAGTTAAGCGTTCCTACGAGCAGTACTTC. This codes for CASSLVKRSYEQYF.

CDR3 bases: TGTGCCAGCAGTTACGAGCCAGGGCGGTACAATGAGCAGTTCTTC. This translates into CASSYEPGRYNEQFF. The chain carries TRBV6-5 and TRBJ2-1, with D perhaps TRBD1 (5 bases). Trimming pared 2 bases from V and 4 bases from J, leaving 12 bases between. This CDR3 is 15 amino acids long. Germline values: CDR1 MNHEY, CDR2 SVGAGI.

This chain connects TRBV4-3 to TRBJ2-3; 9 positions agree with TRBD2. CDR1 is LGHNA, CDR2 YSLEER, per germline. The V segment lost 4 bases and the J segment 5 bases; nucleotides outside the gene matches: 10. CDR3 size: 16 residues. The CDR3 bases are TGCGCCAGCAGCCTCTCGGGCGGGGGGGCCGGAGATACGCAGTATTTT. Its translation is CASSLSGGGAGDTQYF.

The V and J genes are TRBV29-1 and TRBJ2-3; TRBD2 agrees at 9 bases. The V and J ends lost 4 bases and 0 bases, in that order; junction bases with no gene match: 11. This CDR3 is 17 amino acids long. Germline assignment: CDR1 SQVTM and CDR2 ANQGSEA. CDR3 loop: CSVVGAGGPKSTDTQYF. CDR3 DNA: TGCAGCGTTGTGGGGGCGGGGGGGCCTAAAAGCACAGATACGCAGTATTTT.

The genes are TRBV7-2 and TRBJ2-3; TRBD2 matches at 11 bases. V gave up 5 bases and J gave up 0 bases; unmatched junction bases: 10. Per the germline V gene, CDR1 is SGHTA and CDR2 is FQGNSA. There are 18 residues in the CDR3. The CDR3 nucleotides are TGTGCCAGCAGCCCATGGGGGACTAGCGGAGCTAGCACAGATACGCAGTATTTT. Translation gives CASSPWGTSGASTDTQYF. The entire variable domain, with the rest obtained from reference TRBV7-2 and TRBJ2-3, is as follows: GAGVSQSPSNKVTEKGKDVELRCDPISGHTALYWYRQSLGQGLEFLIYFQGNSAPDKSGLPSDRFSAERTGGSVSTLTIQRTQQEDSAVYLCASSPWGTSGASTDTQYFGPGTRLTVL.

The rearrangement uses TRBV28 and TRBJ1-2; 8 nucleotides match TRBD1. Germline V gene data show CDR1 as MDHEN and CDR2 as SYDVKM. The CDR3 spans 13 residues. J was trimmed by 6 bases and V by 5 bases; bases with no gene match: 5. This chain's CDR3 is CASSRQGFDGYTF. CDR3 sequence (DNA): TGTGCCAGCAGTAGACAGGGGTTTGATGGCTACACCTTC.

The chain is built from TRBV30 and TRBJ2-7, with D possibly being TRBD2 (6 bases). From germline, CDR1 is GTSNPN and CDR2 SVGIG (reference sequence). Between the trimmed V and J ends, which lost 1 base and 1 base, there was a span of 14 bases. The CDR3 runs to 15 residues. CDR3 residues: CAWSDSVSGSYEQYF. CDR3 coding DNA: TGTGCCTGGAGTGACTCCGTTAGCGGTTCCTACGAGCAGTACTTC.

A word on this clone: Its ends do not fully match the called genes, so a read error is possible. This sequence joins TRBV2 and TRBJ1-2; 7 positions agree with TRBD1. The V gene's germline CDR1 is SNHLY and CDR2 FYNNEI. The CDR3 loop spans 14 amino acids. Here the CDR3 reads CTSREQGLNYGYTF. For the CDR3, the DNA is TGTACCAGCAGGGAACAGGGGCTAAACTATGGCTACACCTTC.

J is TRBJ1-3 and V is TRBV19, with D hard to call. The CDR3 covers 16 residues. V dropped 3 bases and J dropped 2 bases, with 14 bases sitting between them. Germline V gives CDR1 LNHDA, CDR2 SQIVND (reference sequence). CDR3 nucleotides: TGTGCCAGTAGTATCGCCCGACAAATTACTGGAAACACCATATATTTT. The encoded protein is CASSIARQITGNTIYF.

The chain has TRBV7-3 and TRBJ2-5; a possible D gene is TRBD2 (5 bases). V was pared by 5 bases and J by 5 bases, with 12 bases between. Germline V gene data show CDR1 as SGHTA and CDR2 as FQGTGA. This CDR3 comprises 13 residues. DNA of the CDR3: TGTGCCAGCAGCGCGGGTTTAGTGGAGACCCAGTACTTC. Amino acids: CASSAGLVETQYF.

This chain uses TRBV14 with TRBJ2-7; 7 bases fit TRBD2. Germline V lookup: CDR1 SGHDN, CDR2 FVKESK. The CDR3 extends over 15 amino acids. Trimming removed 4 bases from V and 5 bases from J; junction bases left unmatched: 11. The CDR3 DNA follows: TGTGCCAGCAGCCTTTATAGCGGGCCAGGGAACGAGCAGTACTTC. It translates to CASSLYSGPGNEQYF.

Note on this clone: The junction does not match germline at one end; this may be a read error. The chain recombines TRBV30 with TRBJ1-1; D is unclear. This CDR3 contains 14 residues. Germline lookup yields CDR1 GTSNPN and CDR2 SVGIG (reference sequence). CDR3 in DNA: TGTGCCTGGAGTGTAGGAGGGTACAACATTGAAGCTTTCTTT. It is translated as CAWSVGGYNIEAFF.

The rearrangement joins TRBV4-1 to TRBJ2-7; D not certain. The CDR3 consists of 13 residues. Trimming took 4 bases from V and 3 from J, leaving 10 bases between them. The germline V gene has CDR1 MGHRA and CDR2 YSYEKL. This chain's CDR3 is CASSREPGYEQYF. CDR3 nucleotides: TGCGCCAGCAGCCGCGAACCAGGCTACGAGCAGTACTTC.

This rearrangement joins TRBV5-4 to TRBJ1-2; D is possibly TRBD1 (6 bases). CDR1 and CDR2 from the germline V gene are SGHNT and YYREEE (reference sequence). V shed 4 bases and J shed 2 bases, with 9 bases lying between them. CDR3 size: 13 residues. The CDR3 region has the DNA TGTGCCAGCAGCCGCACAGGGAACTATGGCTACACCTTC. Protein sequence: CASSRTGNYGYTF.

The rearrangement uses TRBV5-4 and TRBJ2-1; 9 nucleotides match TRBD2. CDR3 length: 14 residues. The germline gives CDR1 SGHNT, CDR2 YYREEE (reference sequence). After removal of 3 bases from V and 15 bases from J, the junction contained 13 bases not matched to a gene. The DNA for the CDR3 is TGTGCCAGCAGCTCGCTGTCGATCGGGACTAGCCTGTTCTTC. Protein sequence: CASSSLSIGTSLFF.